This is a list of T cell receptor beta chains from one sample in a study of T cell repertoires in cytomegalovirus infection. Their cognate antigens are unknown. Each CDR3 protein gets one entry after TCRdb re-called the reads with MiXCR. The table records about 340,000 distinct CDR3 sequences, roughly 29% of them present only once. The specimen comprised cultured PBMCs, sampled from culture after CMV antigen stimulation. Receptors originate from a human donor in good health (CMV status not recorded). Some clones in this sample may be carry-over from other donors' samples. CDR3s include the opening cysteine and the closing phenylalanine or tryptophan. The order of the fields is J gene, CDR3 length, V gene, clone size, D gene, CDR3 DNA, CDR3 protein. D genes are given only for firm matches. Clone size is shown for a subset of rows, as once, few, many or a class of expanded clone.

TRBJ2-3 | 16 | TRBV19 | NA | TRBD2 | TGTGCCAGTAGTATAGAACTAGCGGGGGCCTCAGATACGCAGTATTTT | CASSIELAGASDTQYF
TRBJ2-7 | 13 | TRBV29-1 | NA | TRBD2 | TGCAGCGCCCGGACTAGCGGGAGATCCGAGCAGTACTTC | CSARTSGRSEQYF
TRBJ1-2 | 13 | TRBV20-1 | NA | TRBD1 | TGCAGTGCGGAGGGTGGACAGGTTCGCGGCTACACCTTC | CSAEGGQVRGYTF
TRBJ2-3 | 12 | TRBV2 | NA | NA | TGTGCCAGCAGTGTCTCTATGGATACGCAGTATTTT | CASSVSMDTQYF
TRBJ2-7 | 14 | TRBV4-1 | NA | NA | TGCGCCAGCAGCCAAGGAGACTACAAATACGAGCAGTACTTC | CASSQGDYKYEQYF
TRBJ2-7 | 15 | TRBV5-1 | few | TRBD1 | TGCGCCAGCAGCTTTGGTTCGGGACAGACCTACGAGCAGTACTTC | CASSFGSGQTYEQYF
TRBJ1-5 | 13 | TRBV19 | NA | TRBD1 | TGTGCCAGTAGTGACAGGGAAGGTCAGCCCCAGCATTTT | CASSDREGQPQHF
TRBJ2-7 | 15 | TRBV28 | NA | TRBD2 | TGTGCCACCGGACTAGGAGGGCGCCCTTCCTACGAGCAGTACTTC | CATGLGGRPSYEQYF
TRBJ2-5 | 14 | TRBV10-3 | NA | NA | TGTGCCATCAGTGAGAGGACAGCAAAAGAGACCCAGTACTTC | CAISERTAKETQYF
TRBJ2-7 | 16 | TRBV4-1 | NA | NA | TGCGCCAGCAGCCAAGATCCGGTTCAGGACTCCTACGAGCAGTACTTC | CASSQDPVQDSYEQYF
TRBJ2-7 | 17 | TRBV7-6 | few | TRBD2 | TGTGCCAGCAGCTTAAAAATTGAGGGGCGGGAGGGCCGTCAGCAGTACTTC | CASSLKIEGREGRQQYF
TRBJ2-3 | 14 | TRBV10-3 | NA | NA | TGTGCCATCGGTTCTACCTTTAGCACAGATACGCAGTATTTT | CAIGSTFSTDTQYF
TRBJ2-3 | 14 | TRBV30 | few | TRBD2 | TGTGCCTACAACCGAGCGGGAGTGGCAGATACGCAGTATTTT | CAYNRAGVADTQYF
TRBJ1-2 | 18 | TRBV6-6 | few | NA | TGTGCCAGCAGAAGACCCGGAGGCGGGGGCCTAGCTAACTATGGCTACACCTTC | CASRRPGGGGLANYGYTF
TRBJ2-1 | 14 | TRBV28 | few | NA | TGTGCCAGCAGTCGGACTGGATCATACAATGAGCAGTTCTTC | CASSRTGSYNEQFF
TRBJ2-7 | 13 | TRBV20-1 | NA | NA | TGCAGTGCTAGAGGACAGAGAGCCTACGAGCAGTACTTC | CSARGQRAYEQYF
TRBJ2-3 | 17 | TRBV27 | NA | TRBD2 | TGTGCCAGCAGTTACTCTCTAGCGGGCCTTAACACAGATACGCAGTATTTT | CASSYSLAGLNTDTQYF
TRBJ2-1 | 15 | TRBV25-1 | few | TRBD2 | TGTGCCAGCAGTGAACCAGCGGGAGGCTACAATGAGCAGTTCTTC | CASSEPAGGYNEQFF
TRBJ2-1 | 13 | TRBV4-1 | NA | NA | TGCGCCAGCAGCAGGGACCCCCAGCATGAGCAGTTCTTC | CASSRDPQHEQFF
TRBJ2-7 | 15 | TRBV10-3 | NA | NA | TGTGCCATCAGTGAGTCGATGGCCGGGGGTGCCGAGCAGTACTTC | CAISESMAGGAEQYF
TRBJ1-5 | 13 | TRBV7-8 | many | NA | TGTGCCAGCAGCTTAGGGCAAGATCAGCCCCAGCATTTT | CASSLGQDQPQHF
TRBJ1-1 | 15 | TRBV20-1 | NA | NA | TGCAGTGCTAGACGGGGGGGACGGTCGAACACTGAAGCTTTCTTT | CSARRGGRSNTEAFF
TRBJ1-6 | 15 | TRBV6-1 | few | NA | TGTGCCAGCAGTGTCAGGAAGATCCGTAATTCACCCCTCCACTTT | CASSVRKIRNSPLHF
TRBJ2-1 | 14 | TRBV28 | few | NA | TGTGCCAGCAGTTTAGCTCCGGCAGTGGGTGAGCAGTTCTTC | CASSLAPAVGEQFF
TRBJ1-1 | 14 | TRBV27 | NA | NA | TGTGCCAGCAGTTTATCCTCCCGACAGACTGAAGCTTTCTTT | CASSLSSRQTEAFF
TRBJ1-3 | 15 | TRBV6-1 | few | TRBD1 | TGTGCCAGCAGTGCAGGGGGCTGGACTGGAAACACCATATATTTT | CASSAGGWTGNTIYF
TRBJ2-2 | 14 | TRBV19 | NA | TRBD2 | TGTGCCACCTACGGGGGGGAAAACACCGGGGAGCTGTTTTTT | CATYGGENTGELFF
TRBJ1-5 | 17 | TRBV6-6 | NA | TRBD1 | TGTGCCAGCAGCGCACCGTATTCGGACAGGGGGTATCAGCCCCAGCATTTT | CASSAPYSDRGYQPQHF
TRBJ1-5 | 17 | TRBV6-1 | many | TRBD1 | TGTGCCAGCAGTGAAGCCCCGACAGGGTTGAGCAATCAGCCCCAGCATTTT | CASSEAPTGLSNQPQHF
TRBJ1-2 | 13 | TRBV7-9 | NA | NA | TGTGCCAGCAGCTTAGCGCGGCGGAGGAGCTACACCTTC | CASSLARRRSYTF
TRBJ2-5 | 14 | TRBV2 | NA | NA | TGTGCCAGCAGTGGTAGCTCGGCAATGGAGACCCAGTACTTC | CASSGSSAMETQYF
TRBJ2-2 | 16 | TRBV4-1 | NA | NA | TGCGCCAGCAGCCAAGGATTTCTCGCAAACACCGGGGAGCTGTTTTTT | CASSQGFLANTGELFF
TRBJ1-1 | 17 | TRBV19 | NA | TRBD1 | TGTGCCAGTAGTATAGAAGGACAGGGGGGGACTAACACTGAAGCTTTCTTT | CASSIEGQGGTNTEAFF
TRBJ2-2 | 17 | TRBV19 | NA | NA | TGTGCCAGTAGCCCTGGGCGGCAACAGGGCGGCACCGGGGAGCTGTTTTTT | CASSPGRQQGGTGELFF
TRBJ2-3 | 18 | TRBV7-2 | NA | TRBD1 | TGTGCCAGCAGCTTAGGAAGTTTTGGACAGGGTATTACAGATACGCAGTATTTT | CASSLGSFGQGITDTQYF
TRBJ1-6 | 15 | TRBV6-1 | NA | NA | TGTGCCAGCAGTGAAAGGCAGGCTATATCTTCACCCCTCCACTTT | CASSERQAISSPLHF
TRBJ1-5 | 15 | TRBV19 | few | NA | TGTGCCAGTAGTATGGGCAGTGATAGCAATCAGCCCCAGCATTTT | CASSMGSDSNQPQHF
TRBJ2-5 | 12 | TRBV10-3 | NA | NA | TGTGCCACCGCCACAGGGTTGGAGACCCAGTACTTC | CATATGLETQYF
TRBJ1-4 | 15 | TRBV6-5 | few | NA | TGTGCCAGCAGTTACTCAGGGACAACTAATGAAAAACTGTTTTTT | CASSYSGTTNEKLFF
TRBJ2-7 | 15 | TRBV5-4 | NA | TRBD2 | TGTGCCAGCAGCCTGACCGGGACTAGGCTGTACGAGCAGTACTTC | CASSLTGTRLYEQYF
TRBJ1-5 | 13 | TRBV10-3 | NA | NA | TGTGCCATCAGTGAAGAGTTTAATCAGCCCCAGCATTTT | CAISEEFNQPQHF
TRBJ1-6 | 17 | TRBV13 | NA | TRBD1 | TGTGCCAGCAGCTGGGGACAGGGGAGCTCCTATAATTCACCCCTCCACTTT | CASSWGQGSSYNSPLHF
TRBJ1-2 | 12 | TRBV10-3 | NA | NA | TGTGCCATCGGCGGGGGGAACTATGGCTACACCTTC | CAIGGGNYGYTF
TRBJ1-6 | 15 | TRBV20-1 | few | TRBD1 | TGCAGTGCCGGAGTTTCGGACAGGGGAAATTCACCCCTCCACTTT | CSAGVSDRGNSPLHF
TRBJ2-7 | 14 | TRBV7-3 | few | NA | TGTGCCAGCAGCTCGGGACCAGGGACATCCGAGCAGTACTTC | CASSSGPGTSEQYF
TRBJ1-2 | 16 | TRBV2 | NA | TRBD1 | TGTGCCAGCAGTGAAAATACAGGGGCGCTCGGCTATGGCTACACCTTC | CASSENTGALGYGYTF
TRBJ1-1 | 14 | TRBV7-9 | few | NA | TGTGCCAGCAGCGTCCGACAGAGGAACACTGAAGCTTTCTTT | CASSVRQRNTEAFF
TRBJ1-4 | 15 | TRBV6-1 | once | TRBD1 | TGTGCCAGCAGTTACGACAGGGGTGTGGGTGAAAAACTGTTTTTT | CASSYDRGVGEKLFF